Many counts were recorded for the clone carrying this T cell receptor beta chain. These data are taken from a study of neurological immune-mediated disorders. It was by 5'RACE with 10-nucleotide random UMIs that the cDNA was made. MiXCR, applied by TCRdb to the 5' RACE reads, yields one record per CDR3 protein. The repertoire has roughly 50,000 distinct CDR3 sequences, around 25% of them found once; the top ten carry more than 20%. V was pared by 1 base and J by 6 bases, with 5 bases of the junction left unmatched. CDR1 is SGDLS, CDR2 YYNGEE, per germline. This CDR3 comprises 16 residues. Sequencing was carried out using PBMCs. The clonotype originates from a woman between 65 and 79 years old in good health. This chain joins TRBV9 and TRBJ2-2, with 11 bases fitting TRBD2. The CDR3 bases are TGTGCCAGCAGCGTAACTAGCGGGAGTGTTTCCGGGGAGCTGTTTTTT. Protein product: CASSVTSGSVSGELFF.